The source of this TCR beta chain is a study of vaccination effects on CD4 cells after COVID-19. Background on the study: Viral peptide pool expansion of antigen-specific CD4+ T cells preceded sequencing in the ViraFEST assay.

Cultured cells yielded isolated CD4+ T cells after 10 to 11 days. PCR confirmed that the person was infected with SARS-CoV-2 between March and December 2020. It was two doses of either the BNT162b2 or mRNA-1273 vaccine that participants received. Whole-study findings and limits: Early post-infection timepoints were absent, and convalescent patients were few. Both infection-induced and vaccine-induced clones contracted markedly at late post-vaccination timepoints.

This CDR3 is 11 amino acids long. The V end lost 4 bases, the J end lost 6 bases, and 4 bases lay between the germline ends. Germline CDR1 reads SGHNT; CDR2 reads YENEEA. The data were produced by immunoSEQ multiplex PCR, yet TCRdb's version contains in-frame clones alone and is incomplete. The data contain nearly 50,000 clones, about 76% of them singletons. This clone came up a few times. Its antigen is unknown. The chain has TRBV11-3 and TRBJ2-1; D gene ambiguous. Material: CD4+ T cells from PBMCs cultured without peptide, obtained after COVID-19 vaccination. This TCR came from a human donor who had a prior SARS-CoV-2 infection. CDR3: CASSSTNEQFF. CDR3 DNA sequence: TGTGCCAGCAGCTCCACCAATGAGCAGTTCTTC.